This TCR beta chain was found in a study of T cell responses to AZD1222 COVID-19 vaccine. Study information: Second-dose schedules of about 4 or about 12 weeks were combined.

Note on this clone: Its antigen is unidentified.

The germline V and J ends were trimmed by 2 bases and 4 bases, with 19 bases remaining between them. This CDR3 comprises 17 residues. Germline V gene lookup returns CDR1 KGHDR and CDR2 SFDVKD. Regarding the study as a whole: There were repertoire samples only from the period after the peak T cell response.

Sequencing was performed with immunoSEQ multiplex PCR; in TCRdb, only in-frame clones are kept and a portion is missing. In the table there are roughly 150,000 clones, approximately 90% of which are singletons. The TCR sequence derives from an adult in good health. The specimen was peripheral blood, collected on day 0 of AZD1222 vaccination. The chain joins TRBV24-1 to TRBJ1-2; D is perhaps TRBD1 (6 bases). DNA for the CDR3: TGTGCCACCAGTGATTCGTCGGCGGGGGCATCCCTCTATGGCTACACCTTC. Translating it yields CATSDSSAGASLYGYTF.